A selection of T cell receptor beta chains follows, all from one sample in a study of T cell repertoires in cytomegalovirus infection. TCRdb re-called the reads through MiXCR, storing one row per CDR3 protein. The sample shows around 300,000 distinct CDR3 sequences, over 7.5% of them seen only once. The sample consisted of PBMCs. The receptors were sampled from a human donor in good health (CMV status not recorded). Some clones in this sample may be carry-over from other donors' samples. Both conserved end residues are part of each CDR3. Fields, in order: D gene, clone size, V gene, J gene, CDR3 protein, CDR3 DNA. The D gene is left open where the match is weak. Clone size, where shown, is once, few, many, or a class for clones that have expanded.

d_call: -
clone_size: many
v_call: TRBV15
j_call: TRBJ1-1
cdr3_aa: CATSRGAAAMNTEAFF
cdr3_nt: TGTGCCACCAGCAGAGGAGCAGCTGCAATGAACACTGAAGCTTTCTTT

d_call: TRBD1
clone_size: few
v_call: TRBV7-2
j_call: TRBJ1-3
cdr3_aa: CASSQDRGRGNTIYF
cdr3_nt: TGTGCCAGCAGCCAGGACAGGGGCCGGGGAAACACCATATATTTT

d_call: -
clone_size: many
v_call: TRBV7-2
j_call: TRBJ1-2
cdr3_aa: CASSLQSRQPNYGYTF
cdr3_nt: TGTGCCAGCAGCTTGCAGTCTCGGCAGCCTAACTATGGCTACACCTTC

d_call: -
clone_size: -
v_call: TRBV7-2
j_call: TRBJ1-2
cdr3_aa: CASSRYGAGPSGGYTF
cdr3_nt: TGTGCCAGCAGCCGATACGGGGCAGGGCCTTCGGGTGGCTACACCTTC

d_call: -
clone_size: many
v_call: TRBV6-1
j_call: TRBJ2-4
cdr3_aa: CASSGYSGGGVAKNIQYF
cdr3_nt: TGTGCCAGCAGTGGATATAGCGGAGGGGGAGTCGCCAAAAACATTCAGTACTTC

d_call: -
clone_size: few
v_call: TRBV5-4
j_call: TRBJ1-1
cdr3_aa: CASSLGTGPQNTEAFF
cdr3_nt: TGTGCCAGCAGCTTGGGAACAGGGCCTCAGAACACTGAAGCTTTCTTT

d_call: TRBD1
clone_size: many
v_call: TRBV18
j_call: TRBJ1-1
cdr3_aa: CASLQGPWHWDREKTEAFF
cdr3_nt: TGTGCCAGCTTACAGGGCCCATGGCACTGGGACAGGGAGAAGACTGAAGCTTTCTTT

d_call: -
clone_size: many
v_call: TRBV7-8
j_call: TRBJ2-7
cdr3_aa: CASSLSAYEQYF
cdr3_nt: TGTGCCAGCAGCCTTTCCGCCTACGAGCAGTACTTC

d_call: -
clone_size: -
v_call: TRBV7-2
j_call: TRBJ2-1
cdr3_aa: CASSSRTVSYNEQFF
cdr3_nt: TGTGCCAGCAGCTCCCGGACTGTCTCCTACAATGAGCAGTTCTTC

d_call: -
clone_size: many
v_call: TRBV6-1
j_call: TRBJ1-4
cdr3_aa: CASSTGGITNEKLFF
cdr3_nt: TGTGCCAGCAGCACGGGCGGGATAACTAATGAAAAACTGTTTTTT

d_call: -
clone_size: many
v_call: TRBV10-2
j_call: TRBJ2-7
cdr3_aa: CASSESGALYEQYF
cdr3_nt: TGCGCCAGCAGTGAGTCTGGGGCCCTTTACGAGCAGTACTTC

d_call: -
clone_size: few
v_call: TRBV12-3/TRBV12-4
j_call: TRBJ1-1
cdr3_aa: CASRPQTAMNTEAFF
cdr3_nt: TGTGCCAGCAGGCCACAGACAGCAATGAACACTGAAGCTTTCTTT

d_call: TRBD1
clone_size: many
v_call: TRBV7-2
j_call: TRBJ2-5
cdr3_aa: CASSLLTGEWETQYF
cdr3_nt: TGTGCCAGCAGCTTACTGACAGGGGAGTGGGAGACCCAGTACTTC

d_call: -
clone_size: many
v_call: TRBV7-2
j_call: TRBJ1-1
cdr3_aa: CASSPSLRDARRNTEAFF
cdr3_nt: TGTGCCAGCAGCCCCTCACTGCGGGACGCCAGGAGGAACACTGAAGCTTTCTTT

d_call: -
clone_size: -
v_call: TRBV6-2/TRBV6-3
j_call: TRBJ1-5
cdr3_aa: CASSGTPFGAQHF
cdr3_nt: TGTGCCAGCAGCGGGACCCCCTTTGGTGCCCAGCATTTT

d_call: -
clone_size: few
v_call: TRBV7-2
j_call: TRBJ1-4
cdr3_aa: CASGRDTTNEKLFF
cdr3_nt: TGTGCCAGCGGCCGGGACACAACTAATGAAAAACTGTTTTTT

d_call: -
clone_size: many
v_call: TRBV11-2
j_call: TRBJ2-5
cdr3_aa: CASSFQGETQYF
cdr3_nt: TGTGCCAGCAGCTTTCAGGGAGAGACCCAGTACTTC

d_call: -
clone_size: many
v_call: TRBV7-2
j_call: TRBJ1-1
cdr3_aa: CASSSRAARNTEAFF
cdr3_nt: TGTGCCAGCAGCTCCCGCGCGGCCAGGAACACTGAAGCTTTCTTT

d_call: TRBD2
clone_size: many
v_call: TRBV7-3
j_call: TRBJ2-1
cdr3_aa: CASSSIAGGAYNEQFF
cdr3_nt: TGTGCCAGCAGCTCCATAGCGGGAGGCGCCTACAATGAGCAGTTCTTC

d_call: -
clone_size: -
v_call: TRBV6-5
j_call: TRBJ2-7
cdr3_aa: CASSNPAGEQYF
cdr3_nt: TGTGCCAGCAGTAATCCGGCCGGGGAGCAGTACTTC

d_call: -
clone_size: -
v_call: TRBV28
j_call: TRBJ1-2
cdr3_aa: CASSWERGNGYTF
cdr3_nt: TGTGCCAGCAGTTGGGAGAGGGGAAATGGCTACACCTTC

d_call: -
clone_size: few
v_call: TRBV10-3
j_call: TRBJ2-7
cdr3_aa: CAIRNPSAHEQYF
cdr3_nt: TGTGCCATCAGGAACCCTAGCGCCCACGAGCAGTACTTC

d_call: TRBD2
clone_size: -
v_call: TRBV7-8
j_call: TRBJ2-3
cdr3_aa: CASSLGHLAGKDTQYF
cdr3_nt: TGTGCCAGCAGCTTAGGTCACCTAGCGGGAAAAGATACGCAGTATTTT

d_call: -
clone_size: -
v_call: TRBV24-1
j_call: TRBJ2-1
cdr3_aa: CATSDLAGPSYNEQFF
cdr3_nt: TGTGCCACCAGTGATTTGGCAGGACCCTCCTACAATGAGCAGTTCTTC

d_call: -
clone_size: many
v_call: TRBV7-3
j_call: TRBJ2-1
cdr3_aa: CASSPGRGQRNNEQFF
cdr3_nt: TGTGCCAGCAGCCCTGGCCGTGGTCAACGAAACAATGAGCAGTTCTTC

d_call: -
clone_size: many
v_call: TRBV7-2
j_call: TRBJ2-1
cdr3_aa: CASSWGIGKQFF
cdr3_nt: TGTGCCAGCAGCTGGGGGATTGGGAAACAGTTCTTC

d_call: -
clone_size: many
v_call: TRBV5-1
j_call: TRBJ2-6
cdr3_aa: CASSSDGGRGANVLTF
cdr3_nt: TGCGCCAGCAGCTCCGACGGGGGCCGTGGGGCCAACGTCCTGACTTTC

d_call: -
clone_size: many
v_call: TRBV25-1
j_call: TRBJ1-5
cdr3_aa: CASSAPRGSNQPQHF
cdr3_nt: TGTGCCAGCAGTGCCCCCAGGGGAAGCAATCAGCCCCAGCATTTT

d_call: -
clone_size: few
v_call: TRBV11-2
j_call: TRBJ2-1
cdr3_aa: CASSSRRDDEQFF
cdr3_nt: TGTGCCAGCAGCTCTAGGCGGGATGATGAGCAGTTCTTC

d_call: -
clone_size: many
v_call: TRBV19
j_call: TRBJ1-1
cdr3_aa: CASSIMKGRTEAFF
cdr3_nt: TGTGCCAGTAGTATAATGAAGGGACGCACTGAAGCTTTCTTT

d_call: TRBD2
clone_size: few
v_call: TRBV7-2
j_call: TRBJ2-1
cdr3_aa: CASSLNPGLAGDEQFF
cdr3_nt: TGTGCCAGCAGCTTAAATCCCGGACTAGCGGGAGATGAGCAGTTCTTC

d_call: -
clone_size: -
v_call: TRBV12-3/TRBV12-4
j_call: TRBJ2-7
cdr3_aa: CASSFGGEQYF
cdr3_nt: TGTGCCAGCAGTTTTGGGGGCGAGCAGTACTTC

d_call: -
clone_size: -
v_call: TRBV2
j_call: TRBJ1-2
cdr3_aa: CASSDTPAGGYTF
cdr3_nt: TGTGCCAGCAGTGATACCCCGGCGGGTGGCTACACCTTC

d_call: -
clone_size: many
v_call: TRBV7-9
j_call: TRBJ1-3
cdr3_aa: CASSLEGHGNTIYF
cdr3_nt: TGTGCCAGCAGCTTAGAAGGGCACGGAAACACCATATATTTT

d_call: -
clone_size: few
v_call: TRBV18
j_call: TRBJ1-1
cdr3_aa: CASSPTQGVEAFF
cdr3_nt: TGTGCCAGCTCACCAACACAGGGAGTTGAAGCTTTCTTT

d_call: TRBD1
clone_size: many
v_call: TRBV12-3/TRBV12-4
j_call: TRBJ1-1
cdr3_aa: CASRPWGQLDTEAFF
cdr3_nt: TGTGCCAGCAGACCCTGGGGACAGTTGGACACTGAAGCTTTCTTT

d_call: -
clone_size: few
v_call: TRBV4-2
j_call: TRBJ1-3
cdr3_aa: CASSQDGQSSGNTIYF
cdr3_nt: TGTGCCAGCAGCCAAGATGGGCAGTCCTCTGGAAACACCATATATTTT

d_call: -
clone_size: few
v_call: TRBV4-1
j_call: TRBJ1-4
cdr3_aa: CASSQQQEGEKLFF
cdr3_nt: TGCGCCAGCAGCCAACAACAGGAGGGGGAAAAACTGTTTTTT

d_call: -
clone_size: many
v_call: TRBV5-4
j_call: TRBJ2-1
cdr3_aa: CASSLAGLTRSRFF
cdr3_nt: TGTGCCAGCAGCTTGGCCGGGTTGACTAGGTCCAGGTTCTTC

d_call: TRBD1
clone_size: -
v_call: TRBV25-1
j_call: TRBJ2-1
cdr3_aa: CASGSPGQIEQFF
cdr3_nt: TGTGCCAGCGGATCCCCGGGACAGATTGAGCAGTTCTTC

d_call: -
clone_size: -
v_call: TRBV6-1
j_call: TRBJ2-5
cdr3_aa: CASSIPGPGETQYF
cdr3_nt: TGTGCCAGCAGTATCCCGGGCCCAGGAGAGACCCAGTACTTC

d_call: -
clone_size: -
v_call: TRBV6-5
j_call: TRBJ2-3
cdr3_aa: CASSQGNTQYF
cdr3_nt: TGTGCCAGCAGTCAGGGGAATACGCAGTATTTT

d_call: TRBD1
clone_size: -
v_call: TRBV7-2
j_call: TRBJ2-1
cdr3_aa: CASSNAGTGVNNEQFF
cdr3_nt: TGTGCCAGCAGTAATGCCGGGACAGGGGTCAACAATGAGCAGTTCTTC

d_call: TRBD1
clone_size: -
v_call: TRBV7-2
j_call: TRBJ2-4
cdr3_aa: CASSLGSGQGGVNIQYF
cdr3_nt: TGTGCCAGCAGCTTAGGGTCGGGACAGGGGGGAGTAAACATTCAGTACTTC

d_call: TRBD1
clone_size: few
v_call: TRBV11-2
j_call: TRBJ1-3
cdr3_aa: CASSRDRGDTIYF
cdr3_nt: TGTGCCAGCAGCAGAGACAGGGGAGACACCATATATTTT

d_call: TRBD1
clone_size: many
v_call: TRBV28
j_call: TRBJ2-7
cdr3_aa: CASPPGQGAYYEQYF
cdr3_nt: TGTGCCAGCCCTCCCGGGCAGGGGGCATACTACGAGCAGTACTTC

d_call: -
clone_size: many
v_call: TRBV7-2
j_call: TRBJ1-5
cdr3_aa: CASSLTEGQPQHF
cdr3_nt: TGTGCCAGCAGCTTGACCGAGGGCCAGCCCCAGCATTTT

d_call: TRBD2
clone_size: many
v_call: TRBV6-2/TRBV6-3
j_call: TRBJ2-1
cdr3_aa: CASSPTSGGAFVHEQFF
cdr3_nt: TGTGCCAGCAGTCCGACTAGCGGGGGGGCATTCGTACATGAGCAGTTCTTC